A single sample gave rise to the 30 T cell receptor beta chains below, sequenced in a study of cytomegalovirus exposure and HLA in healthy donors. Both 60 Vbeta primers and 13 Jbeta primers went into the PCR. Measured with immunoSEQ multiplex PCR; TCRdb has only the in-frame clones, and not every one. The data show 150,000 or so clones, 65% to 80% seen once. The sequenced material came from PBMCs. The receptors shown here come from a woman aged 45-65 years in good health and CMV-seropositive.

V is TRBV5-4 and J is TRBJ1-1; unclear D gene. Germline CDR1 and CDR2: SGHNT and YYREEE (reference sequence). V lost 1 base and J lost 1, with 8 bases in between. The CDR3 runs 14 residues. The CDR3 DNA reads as TGTGCCAGCAGCTTGCAGAACCCGAACACTGAAGCTTTCTTT. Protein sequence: CASSLQNPNTEAFF.

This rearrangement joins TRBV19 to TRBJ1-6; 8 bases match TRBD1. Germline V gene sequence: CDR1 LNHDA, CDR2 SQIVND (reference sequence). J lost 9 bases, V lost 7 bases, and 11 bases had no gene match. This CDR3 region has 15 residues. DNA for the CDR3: TGTGCCAGTACCATAACACAGGGGGTTAGTTCACCCCTCCACTTT. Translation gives CASTITQGVSSPLHF.

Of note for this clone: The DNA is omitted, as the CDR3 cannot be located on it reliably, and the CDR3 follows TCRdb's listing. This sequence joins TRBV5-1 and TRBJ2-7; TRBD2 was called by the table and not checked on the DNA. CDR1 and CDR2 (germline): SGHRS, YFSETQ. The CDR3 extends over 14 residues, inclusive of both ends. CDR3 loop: CASSFGPGSYEQYF.

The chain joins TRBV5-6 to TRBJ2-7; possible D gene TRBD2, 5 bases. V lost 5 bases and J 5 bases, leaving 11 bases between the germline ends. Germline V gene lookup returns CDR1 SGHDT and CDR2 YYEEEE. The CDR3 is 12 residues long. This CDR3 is CASSEGTNEQYF. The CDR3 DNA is TGTGCCAGCAGTGAGGGTACCAACGAGCAGTACTTC.

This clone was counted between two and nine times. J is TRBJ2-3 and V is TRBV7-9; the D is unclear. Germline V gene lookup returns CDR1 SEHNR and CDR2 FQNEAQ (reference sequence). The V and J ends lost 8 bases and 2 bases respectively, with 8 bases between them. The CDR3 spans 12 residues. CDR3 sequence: CASALSTDTQYF. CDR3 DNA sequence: TGTGCCAGCGCACTTTCCACAGATACGCAGTATTTT.

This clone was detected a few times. The CDR3 DNA reads as TGTGCCAGCAGTTACTCGACAGGGGCTCCTAATGAAAAACTGTTTTTT. Translation: CASSYSTGAPNEKLFF. The chain recombines TRBV6-5 with TRBJ1-4; TRBD1 matches at 8 bases. Germline-derived CDR1 and CDR2 are MNHEY and SVGAGI. V lost 0 bases, J lost 3 bases, and 3 bases stayed unmatched. The CDR3 runs 16 residues.

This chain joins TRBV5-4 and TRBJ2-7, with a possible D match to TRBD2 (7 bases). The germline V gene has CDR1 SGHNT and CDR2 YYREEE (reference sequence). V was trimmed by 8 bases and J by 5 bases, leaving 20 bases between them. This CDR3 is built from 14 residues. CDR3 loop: CASSRAGAEHEQYF. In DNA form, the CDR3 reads TGTGCCAGTTCCCGTGCGGGGGCCGAGCACGAGCAGTACTTC.

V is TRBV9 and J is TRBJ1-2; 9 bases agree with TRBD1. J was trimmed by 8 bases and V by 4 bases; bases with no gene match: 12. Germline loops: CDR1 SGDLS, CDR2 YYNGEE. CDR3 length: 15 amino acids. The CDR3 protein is CASSTSTGGLLGYTF. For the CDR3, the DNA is TGTGCCAGCAGCACCTCAACAGGGGGCCTTTTAGGCTACACCTTC.

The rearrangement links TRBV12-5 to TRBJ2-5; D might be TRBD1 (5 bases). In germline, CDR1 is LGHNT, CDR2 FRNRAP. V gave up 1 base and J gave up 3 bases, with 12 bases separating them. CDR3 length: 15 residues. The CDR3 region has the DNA TGTGCTAGTGGTTTGGGGGCGGAAGGGGAAGAGACCCAGTACTTC. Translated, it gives CASGLGAEGEETQYF. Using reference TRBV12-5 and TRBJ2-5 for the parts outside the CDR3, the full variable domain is DARVTQTPRHKVTEMGQEVTMRCQPILGHNTVFWYRQTMMQGLELLAYFRNRAPLDDSGMPKDRFSAEMPDATLATLKIQPSEPRDSAVYFCASGLGAEGEETQYFGPGTRLLVL.

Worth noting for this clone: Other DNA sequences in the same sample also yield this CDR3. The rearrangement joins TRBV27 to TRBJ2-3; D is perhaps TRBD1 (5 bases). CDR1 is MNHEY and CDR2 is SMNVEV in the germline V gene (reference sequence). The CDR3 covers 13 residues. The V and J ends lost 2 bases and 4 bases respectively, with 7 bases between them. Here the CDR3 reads CASSLLGADTQYF. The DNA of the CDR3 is TGTGCCAGCAGTTTACTAGGGGCAGATACGCAGTATTTT.

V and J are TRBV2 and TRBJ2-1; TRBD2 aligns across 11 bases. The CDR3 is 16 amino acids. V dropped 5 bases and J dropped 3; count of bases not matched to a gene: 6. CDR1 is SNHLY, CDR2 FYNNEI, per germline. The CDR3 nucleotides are TGTGCCAGCAGTTTGAGACTAGCGGGACTCTACAATGAGCAGTTCTTC. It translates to CASSLRLAGLYNEQFF.

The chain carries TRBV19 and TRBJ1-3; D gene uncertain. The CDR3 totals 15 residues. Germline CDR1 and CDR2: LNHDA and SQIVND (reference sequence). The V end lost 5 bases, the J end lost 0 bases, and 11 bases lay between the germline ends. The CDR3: CASSQNAASGNTIYF. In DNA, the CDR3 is TGTGCCAGTAGTCAGAACGCCGCCTCTGGAAACACCATATATTTT.

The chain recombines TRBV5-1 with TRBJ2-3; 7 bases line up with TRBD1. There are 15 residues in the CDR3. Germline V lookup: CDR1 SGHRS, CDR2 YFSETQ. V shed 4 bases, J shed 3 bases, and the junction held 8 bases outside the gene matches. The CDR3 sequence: CASSLTGQRTDTQYF. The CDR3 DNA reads TGCGCCAGCAGCCTAACGGGACAGCGAACAGATACGCAGTATTTT.

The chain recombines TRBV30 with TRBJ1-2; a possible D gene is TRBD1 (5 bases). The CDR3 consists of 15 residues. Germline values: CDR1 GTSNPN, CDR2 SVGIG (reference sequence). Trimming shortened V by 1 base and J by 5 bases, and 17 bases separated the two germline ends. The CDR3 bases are TGTGCCTGGAGTGCCGGCGGAGGGGTGAAATATGGCTACACCTTC. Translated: CAWSAGGGVKYGYTF.

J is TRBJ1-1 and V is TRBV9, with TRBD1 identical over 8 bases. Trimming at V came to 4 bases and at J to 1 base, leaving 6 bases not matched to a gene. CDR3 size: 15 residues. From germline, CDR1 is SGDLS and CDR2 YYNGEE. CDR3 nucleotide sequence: TGTGCCAGCAGCTCAGGGGGCGCCGGGAACACTGAAGCTTTCTTT. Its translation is CASSSGGAGNTEAFF.

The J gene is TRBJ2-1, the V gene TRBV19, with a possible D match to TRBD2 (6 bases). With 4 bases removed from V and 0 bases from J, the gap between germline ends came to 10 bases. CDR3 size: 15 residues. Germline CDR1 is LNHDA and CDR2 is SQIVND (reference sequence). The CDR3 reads CASSTQDYSYNEQFF. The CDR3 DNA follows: TGTGCCAGTAGTACACAGGACTACTCCTACAATGAGCAGTTCTTC.

The CDR3 nucleotides are TGTGCCAGCAGCTTTGGTGACAGGGTGGAGGGCTACACCTTC. It codes for CASSFGDRVEGYTF. This chain links TRBV13 with TRBJ1-2, with 7 bases lining up with TRBD1. V shed 3 bases, J shed 8 bases, and the junction held 9 bases outside the gene matches. Looked up from germline, CDR1 is PRHDT and CDR2 is FYEKMQ (reference sequence). The CDR3 sequence is 14 residues long.

Here the CDR3 DNA reads TGTGCCAGCAGCAGACCGGGACAGGGGCATGGCTACACCTTC. It specifies CASSRPGQGHGYTF. This chain joins TRBV6-5 and TRBJ1-2, with 10 bases identical to TRBD1. Germline V gives CDR1 MNHEY, CDR2 SVGAGI. The CDR3 totals 14 residues. With V trimmed by 6 bases and J by 6 bases, 7 bases remained unmatched.

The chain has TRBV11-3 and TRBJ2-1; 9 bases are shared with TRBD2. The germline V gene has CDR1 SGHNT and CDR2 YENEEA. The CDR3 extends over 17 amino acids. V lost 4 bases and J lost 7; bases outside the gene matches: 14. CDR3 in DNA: TGTGCCAGCAGCTACCAGGGCTGGGCGGGAGGGCGGAATGAGCAGTTCTTC. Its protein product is CASSYQGWAGGRNEQFF.

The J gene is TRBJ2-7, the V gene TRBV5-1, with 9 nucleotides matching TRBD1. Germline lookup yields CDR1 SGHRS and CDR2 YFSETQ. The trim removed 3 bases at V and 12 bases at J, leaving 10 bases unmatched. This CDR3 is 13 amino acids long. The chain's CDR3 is CASSSNGQGNRYF. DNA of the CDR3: TGCGCCAGCAGCTCAAACGGACAGGGGAATCGGTACTTC.

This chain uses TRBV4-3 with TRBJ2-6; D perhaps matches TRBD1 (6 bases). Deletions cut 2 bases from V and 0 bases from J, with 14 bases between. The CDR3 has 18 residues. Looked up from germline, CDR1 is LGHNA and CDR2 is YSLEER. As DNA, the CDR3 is TGCGCCAGCAGCCAATTTGGGAGAGGGGGCTCTGGGGCCAACGTCCTGACTTTC. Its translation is CASSQFGRGGSGANVLTF.

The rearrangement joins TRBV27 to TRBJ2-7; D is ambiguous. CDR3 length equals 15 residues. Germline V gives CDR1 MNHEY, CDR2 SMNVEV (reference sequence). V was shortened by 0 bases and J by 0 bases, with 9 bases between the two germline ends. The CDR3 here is CASSLSFLSSYEQYF. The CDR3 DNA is TGTGCCAGCAGTTTATCGTTCCTAAGCTCCTACGAGCAGTACTTC.

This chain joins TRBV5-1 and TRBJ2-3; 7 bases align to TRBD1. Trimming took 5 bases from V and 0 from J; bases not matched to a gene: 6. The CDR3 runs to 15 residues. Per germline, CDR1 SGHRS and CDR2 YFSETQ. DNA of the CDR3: TGCGCCAGCAGGGACACAGGGGTTAGCACAGATACGCAGTATTTT. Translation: CASRDTGVSTDTQYF.

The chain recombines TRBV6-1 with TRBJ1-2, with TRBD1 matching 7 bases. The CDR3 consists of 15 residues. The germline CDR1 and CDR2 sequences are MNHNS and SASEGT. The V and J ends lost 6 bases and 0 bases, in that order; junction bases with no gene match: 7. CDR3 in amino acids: CASSERQGANYGYTF. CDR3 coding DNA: TGTGCCAGCAGCGAAAGACAGGGAGCTAACTATGGCTACACCTTC.

CDR3 sequence: CASSQRGTGEGIAFF. In nucleotides, the CDR3 is TGTGCCAGCAGCCAAAGGGGGACCGGGGAAGGGATAGCTTTCTTT. V and J are TRBV7-2 and TRBJ1-1; tentative D call: TRBD1 (6 bases). The CDR3 covers 15 residues. Deletions cut 5 bases from V and 10 bases from J, with 23 bases between. Germline V gene sequence: CDR1 SGHTA, CDR2 FQGNSA.

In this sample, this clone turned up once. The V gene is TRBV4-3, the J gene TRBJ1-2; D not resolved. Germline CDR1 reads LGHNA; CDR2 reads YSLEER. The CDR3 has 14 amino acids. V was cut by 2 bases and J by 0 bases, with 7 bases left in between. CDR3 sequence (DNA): TGCGCCAGCAGCCAAACAGTCTCTAACTATGGCTACACCTTC. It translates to CASSQTVSNYGYTF.

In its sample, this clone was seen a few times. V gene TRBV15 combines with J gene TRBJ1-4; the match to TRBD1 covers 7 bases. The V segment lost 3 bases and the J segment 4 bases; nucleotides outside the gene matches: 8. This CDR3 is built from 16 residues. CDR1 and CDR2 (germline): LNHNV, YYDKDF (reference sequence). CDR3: CATSSLGGQHNEKLFF. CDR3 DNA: TGTGCCACCAGCAGTTTGGGGGGACAGCATAATGAAAAACTGTTTTTT.

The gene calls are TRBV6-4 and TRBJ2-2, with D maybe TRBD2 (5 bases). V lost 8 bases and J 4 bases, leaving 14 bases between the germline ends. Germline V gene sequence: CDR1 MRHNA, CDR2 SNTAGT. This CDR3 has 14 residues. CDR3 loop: CASRTEGGTGELFF. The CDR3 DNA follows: TGTGCCAGCCGTACCGAAGGAGGCACCGGGGAGCTGTTTTTT.

This CDR3 is CASSLGGRNEKLFF. In nucleotides, the CDR3 is TGTGCCAGCAGCTTAGGAGGGAGAAATGAAAAACTGTTTTTT. This chain uses TRBV11-2 with TRBJ1-4; D gene uncertain. CDR1 and CDR2 (germline): SGHAT, FQNNGV. CDR3 length equals 14 residues. The germline V and J ends were trimmed by 1 base and 5 bases, with 8 bases remaining between them.

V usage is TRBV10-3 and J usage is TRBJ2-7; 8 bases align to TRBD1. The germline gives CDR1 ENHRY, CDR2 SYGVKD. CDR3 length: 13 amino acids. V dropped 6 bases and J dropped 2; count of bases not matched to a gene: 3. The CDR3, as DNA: TGTGCCATCAGCGACAGGGGAACCTACGAGCAGTACTTC. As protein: CAISDRGTYEQYF.